This TCR beta chain stems from a study of tumor and adjacent non-tumor tissue in lung cancer. Study at large: Patients were aged roughly 31 to 76, nine to eleven men and about five women, stage I to III.

General observations from the study: Significantly higher TCR diversity was found in tumor than normal lung.

With regard to this clonotype: The antigen is undetermined. An end of the junction does not agree with germline; a read error may underlie this.

Three rounds of nested PCR, following a modified ARM-PCR protocol, produced the TCRbeta library. TCRdb used MiXCR to reprocess the multiplex PCR reads, holding one entry per CDR3 protein. In the table there are about 75,000 distinct CDR3 sequences, around 74% of which are singletons. This sample's RNA came from whole unsorted tissue. The sequence was obtained from a woman in her forties or fifties with non-small cell lung cancer. Sample: lung tumor tissue.

The CDR3 DNA is TGTGCTAGCAGTCAGGAACAGGGGTTTTCACCCCTCCACTTT. Translation: CASSQEQGFSPLHF. The chain carries TRBV6-6 and TRBJ1-6; 7 positions agree with TRBD1. Germline-derived CDR1 and CDR2 are MNHNY and SVGAGI (reference sequence). The CDR3 is 14 residues long.